Listed below are T cell receptor beta chains from one sample, sequenced in a study of T cells in Graves' hyperthyroidism and ophthalmopathy. TCRdb analysed the multiplex PCR reads with MiXCR anew, one entry per CDR3 protein. Of fewer than 250,000 distinct CDR3 sequences listed, approximately 25% are singletons. Sequenced sample: blood. The receptors shown here come from a woman aged 35 to 49 with Graves' ophthalmopathy. The CDR3 runs from the conserved cysteine through the conserved F or W. Fields, in order: D gene, V gene, J gene, clone size, CDR3 protein, CDR3 DNA. A D gene is named only where the DNA matches it firmly. Size values are once, few and many counts, or a class for expanded clones, and some rows have none.

d_gene: NA
v_gene: TRBV12-3/TRBV12-4
j_gene: TRBJ1-1
abundance: few
CDR3aa: CASTRAMNTEAFF
CDR3nt: TGTGCCAGCACCAGAGCTATGAACACTGAAGCTTTCTTT

d_gene: TRBD1
v_gene: TRBV2
j_gene: TRBJ1-2
abundance: many
CDR3aa: CASTDSTGGNGYTF
CDR3nt: TGTGCCAGCACAGATTCGACAGGGGGTAATGGCTACACCTTC

d_gene: NA
v_gene: TRBV6-1
j_gene: TRBJ2-7
abundance: many
CDR3aa: CAATTPRSSYEQYF
CDR3nt: TGTGCCGCCACAACTCCCCGAAGCTCCTACGAGCAGTACTTC

d_gene: NA
v_gene: TRBV10-3
j_gene: TRBJ2-7
abundance: NA
CDR3aa: CAISEWGTEYEQYF
CDR3nt: TGTGCCATCAGTGAGTGGGGAACTGAGTACGAGCAGTACTTC

d_gene: TRBD1
v_gene: TRBV27
j_gene: TRBJ1-5
abundance: NA
CDR3aa: CASSPLGQGARQPQHF
CDR3nt: TGTGCCAGCAGTCCCCTAGGACAGGGGGCAAGGCAGCCCCAGCATTTT

d_gene: TRBD2
v_gene: TRBV12-3/TRBV12-4
j_gene: TRBJ2-5
abundance: many
CDR3aa: CASSIAGRGTQYF
CDR3nt: TGTGCCAGCAGCATAGCGGGCCGAGGGACCCAGTACTTC

d_gene: NA
v_gene: TRBV5-1
j_gene: TRBJ2-7
abundance: NA
CDR3aa: CASRLTGTPGSEQYF
CDR3nt: TGCGCCAGCAGGCTGACCGGGACCCCCGGTTCCGAGCAGTACTTC

d_gene: NA
v_gene: TRBV6-2/TRBV6-3
j_gene: TRBJ2-7
abundance: NA
CDR3aa: CASSYGRDKLLYEQYF
CDR3nt: TGTGCCAGCAGTTATGGACGGGACAAACTTTTATACGAGCAGTACTTC

d_gene: NA
v_gene: TRBV20-1
j_gene: TRBJ1-2
abundance: NA
CDR3aa: CSARGAANYGYTF
CDR3nt: TGCAGTGCCCGGGGGGCAGCTAACTATGGCTACACCTTC

d_gene: NA
v_gene: TRBV30
j_gene: TRBJ1-1
abundance: many
CDR3aa: CAWSVQVGRTEAFF
CDR3nt: TGTGCCTGGAGTGTACAGGTGGGGCGGACTGAAGCTTTCTTT

d_gene: TRBD1
v_gene: TRBV10-3
j_gene: TRBJ1-2
abundance: many
CDR3aa: CAIRPGQGAANYGYTF
CDR3nt: TGTGCCATCAGACCGGGACAGGGGGCCGCTAACTATGGCTACACCTTC

d_gene: NA
v_gene: TRBV20-1
j_gene: TRBJ2-7
abundance: many
CDR3aa: CSARDNVQGFYEQYF
CDR3nt: TGCAGTGCTAGAGATAATGTCCAGGGTTTCTACGAGCAGTACTTC

d_gene: NA
v_gene: TRBV28
j_gene: TRBJ2-7
abundance: many
CDR3aa: CAVGAQVYEQYF
CDR3nt: TGTGCCGTGGGGGCACAGGTCTACGAGCAGTACTTC

d_gene: TRBD1
v_gene: TRBV7-8
j_gene: TRBJ1-1
abundance: many
CDR3aa: CASSLGQGGNTEAFF
CDR3nt: TGTGCCAGCAGCTTAGGGCAGGGGGGGAACACTGAAGCTTTCTTT

d_gene: NA
v_gene: TRBV28
j_gene: TRBJ2-5
abundance: many
CDR3aa: CASSQGGGETQYF
CDR3nt: TGTGCCAGCAGCCAGGGGGGTGGGGAGACCCAGTACTTC

d_gene: NA
v_gene: TRBV27
j_gene: TRBJ1-5
abundance: many
CDR3aa: CASSLFGSNQPQHF
CDR3nt: TGTGCCAGCAGTTTATTCGGCAGCAATCAGCCCCAGCATTTT

d_gene: NA
v_gene: TRBV2
j_gene: TRBJ1-1
abundance: NA
CDR3aa: CASTTGSLNTEAFF
CDR3nt: TGTGCCAGCACTACGGGATCCCTAAACACTGAAGCTTTCTTT

d_gene: TRBD2
v_gene: TRBV20-1
j_gene: TRBJ2-7
abundance: many
CDR3aa: CSALGGGLAGYEQYF
CDR3nt: TGCAGTGCTTTGGGAGGAGGGCTAGCGGGGTACGAGCAGTACTTC

d_gene: NA
v_gene: TRBV12-3/TRBV12-4
j_gene: TRBJ2-7
abundance: NA
CDR3aa: CASNEAGRPNEQYF
CDR3nt: TGTGCCAGCAACGAAGCAGGACGGCCCAACGAGCAGTACTTC

d_gene: NA
v_gene: TRBV3-1
j_gene: TRBJ2-4
abundance: many
CDR3aa: CASSHSGQIAKNIQYF
CDR3nt: TGTGCCAGCAGCCATAGCGGCCAGATAGCCAAAAACATTCAGTACTTC

d_gene: NA
v_gene: TRBV19
j_gene: TRBJ1-1
abundance: many
CDR3aa: CASSIDRRTAQSDTEAFF
CDR3nt: TGTGCCAGTAGTATAGATCGGCGGACCGCCCAATCGGACACTGAAGCTTTCTTT

d_gene: NA
v_gene: TRBV27
j_gene: TRBJ1-6
abundance: many
CDR3aa: CASSLSGRVWDSPLHF
CDR3nt: TGTGCCAGCAGTTTATCGGGCAGGGTTTGGGATTCACCCCTCCACTTT

d_gene: NA
v_gene: TRBV9
j_gene: TRBJ1-1
abundance: NA
CDR3aa: CASSGRTDNTEAFF
CDR3nt: TGTGCCAGCAGCGGACGGACTGATAACACTGAAGCTTTCTTT